This T cell receptor beta chain emerged from a study of cytomegalovirus exposure and HLA in healthy donors. Study-level background: The Caucasian-associated ancestry cluster held over 80% of more than 350 genotyped donors.

The CDR3 spans 16 residues. V shed 5 bases and J shed 3 bases, with 17 bases lying between them. Germline CDR1 MGHRA, CDR2 YSYEKL. This PCR relied on a set of 60 Vbeta primers and 13 Jbeta primers. Profiling relied on immunoSEQ multiplex PCR, and the TCRdb table lists in-frame clones only, not all of them. The data show about 180,000 clones, around 80% seen once. Nominally healthy donors were sampled, though unrecorded immune exposures were likely. Sequencing was carried out using PBMCs. The TCR sequence derives from a man aged 35-49 years in good health and CMV-seronegative. The chain recombines TRBV4-1 with TRBJ2-4; tentatively, D is TRBD2 (5 bases). CDR3 nucleotides: TGCGCCAGCAGCTCCCAAGGCCCACGGGGCAAAAACATTCAGTACTTC. It is translated as CASSSQGPRGKNIQYF.